This T cell receptor beta chain emerged from a study of control samples from healthy donors and cancer patients. Repertoires were generated with immunoSEQ multiplex PCR, while TCRdb's copy carries only in-frame clones and drops some. This table has fewer than 200,000 clones, approximately 86% appearing once. V was cut by 6 bases and J by 1 base, with 15 bases left in between. The CDR3 consists of 15 residues. Germline CDR1 reads MNHEY; CDR2 reads SVGAGI. The source is a woman in her 30s in good health. Sequencing was performed on blood. The genes are TRBV6-5 and TRBJ1-1; TRBD1 might be the D (5 bases). CDR3 sequence (DNA): TGTGCCAGCAGGGGGGGGAGGACACCGAACACTGAAGCTTTCTTT. The encoded protein is CASRGGRTPNTEAFF.